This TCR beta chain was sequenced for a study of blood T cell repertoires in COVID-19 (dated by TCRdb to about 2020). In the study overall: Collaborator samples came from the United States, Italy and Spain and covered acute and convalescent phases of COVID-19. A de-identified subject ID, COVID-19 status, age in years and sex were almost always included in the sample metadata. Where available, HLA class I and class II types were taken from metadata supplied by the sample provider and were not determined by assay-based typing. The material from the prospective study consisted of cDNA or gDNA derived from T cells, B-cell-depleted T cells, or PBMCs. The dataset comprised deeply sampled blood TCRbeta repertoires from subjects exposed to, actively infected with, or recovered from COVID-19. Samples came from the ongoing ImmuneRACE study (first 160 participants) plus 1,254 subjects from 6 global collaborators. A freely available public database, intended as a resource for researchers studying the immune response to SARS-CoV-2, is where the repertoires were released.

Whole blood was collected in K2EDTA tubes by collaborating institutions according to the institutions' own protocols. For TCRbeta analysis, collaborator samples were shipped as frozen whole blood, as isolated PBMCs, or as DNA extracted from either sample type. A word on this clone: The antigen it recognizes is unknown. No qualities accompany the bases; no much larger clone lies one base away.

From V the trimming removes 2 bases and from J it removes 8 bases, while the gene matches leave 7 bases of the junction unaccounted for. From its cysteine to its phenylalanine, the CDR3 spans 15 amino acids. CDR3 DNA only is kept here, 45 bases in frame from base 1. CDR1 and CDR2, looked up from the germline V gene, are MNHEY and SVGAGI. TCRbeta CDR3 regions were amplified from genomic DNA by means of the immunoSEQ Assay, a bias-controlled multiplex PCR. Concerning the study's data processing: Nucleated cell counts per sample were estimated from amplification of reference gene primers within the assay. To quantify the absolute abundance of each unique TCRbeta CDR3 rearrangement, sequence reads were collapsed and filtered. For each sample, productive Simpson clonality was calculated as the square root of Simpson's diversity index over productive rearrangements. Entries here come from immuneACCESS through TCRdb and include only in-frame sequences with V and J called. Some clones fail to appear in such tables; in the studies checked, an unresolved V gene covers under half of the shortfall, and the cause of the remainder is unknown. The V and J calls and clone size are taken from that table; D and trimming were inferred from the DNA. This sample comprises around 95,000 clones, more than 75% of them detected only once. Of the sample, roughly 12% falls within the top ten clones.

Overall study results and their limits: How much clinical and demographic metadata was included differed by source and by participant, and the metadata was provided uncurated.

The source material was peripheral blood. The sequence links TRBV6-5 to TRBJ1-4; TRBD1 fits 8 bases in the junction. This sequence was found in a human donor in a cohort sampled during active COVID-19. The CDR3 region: CASSYPRGRDEKLFF. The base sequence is TGTGCCAGCAGTTACCCCAGGGGGCGAGACGAAAAACTGTTTTTT.